Each of the 11 T cell receptor beta chains below was sequenced from the same sample in a study of cytomegalovirus exposure and HLA in healthy donors (dated by TCRdb to the late 2010s). Library creation used the immunoSEQ multiplex PCR assay. For the multiplex PCR, a mixture combining 60 forward primers for TCR Vbeta segments and 13 reverse primers for TCR Jbeta segments was used. Held by TCRdb, this immuneACCESS table contains in-frame sequences only and omits some clones. Under half of the omission traces to an unresolved V gene where checked; the cause of the rest is unknown. This sample gives under 200,000 clones in total; 68% of them show up just once. Of the sample, less than 3.5% is held by the ten largest clones. The sequenced material came from PBMCs. The source of these receptors is a woman aged 40 to 50 in good health and CMV-seropositive.

This clone was found once. The chain couples TRBV9 to TRBJ2-2; the match to TRBD1 covers 7 bases. The V segment lost 3 bases and the J segment 4 bases; nucleotides outside the gene matches: 9. This CDR3 is 16 amino acids long. CDR1 and CDR2 (germline): SGDLS, YYNGEE. The CDR3 is CASSGPGTVGTGELFF. In DNA form, the CDR3 reads TGTGCCAGCAGCGGACCTGGGACAGTGGGCACCGGGGAGCTGTTTTTT.

This rearrangement joins TRBV29-1 to TRBJ1-2, with 9 positions matching TRBD1. With 3 bases clipped from V and 6 bases from J, the junction kept 5 bases outside the gene matches. There are 13 residues in the CDR3. In germline, CDR1 is SQVTM, CDR2 ANQGSEA. The CDR3 spells CSVDSGTGNGYTF. DNA for the CDR3: TGCAGCGTTGATTCCGGGACAGGGAATGGCTACACCTTC.

This chain links TRBV7-2 with TRBJ1-3, with a tentative D call TRBD1 (6 bases). Germline CDR1 reads SGHTA; CDR2 reads FQGNSA. The CDR3 extends over 17 amino acids. V was pared by 5 bases and J by 4 bases, with 21 bases between. CDR3 nucleotides: TGTGCCAGCAGCCCCGGCGACAGGAGGTCCGGCGGAAACACCATATATTTT. It codes for CASSPGDRRSGGNTIYF.

The chain carries TRBV7-9 and TRBJ2-5; TRBD2 agrees at 11 bases. The germline V gene has CDR1 SEHNR and CDR2 FQNEAQ (reference sequence). The ends lost 1 base at V and 2 bases at J; junction bases unmatched: 0. The CDR3 extends over 15 amino acids. The CDR3 DNA follows: TGTGCCAGCAGCTTAGGGACTAGCGGGCAAGAGACCCAGTACTTC. Translated: CASSLGTSGQETQYF.

A single count supports this clone. The chain combines TRBV19 with TRBJ2-4, with D tentatively TRBD1 (6 bases). Germline V gene sequence: CDR1 LNHDA, CDR2 SQIVND (reference sequence). CDR3 length: 15 residues. Trimming stripped 5 bases from V and 2 bases from J, with 13 bases between. The DNA of the CDR3 is TGTGCCAGTAGTCTGGGCACAGGGACCAAAAACATTCAGTACTTC. The encoded protein is CASSLGTGTKNIQYF.

V is TRBV7-6 and J is TRBJ1-1; maybe TRBD1 (5 bases). Germline CDR1 is SGHVS and CDR2 is FNYEAQ. The CDR3 contains 16 residues. Trimming took 1 base from V and 0 from J, leaving 12 bases between them. CDR3 region: CASSLGLGLMNTEAFF. Written as DNA, the CDR3 is TGTGCCAGCAGCTTAGGTCTGGGACTAATGAACACTGAAGCTTTCTTT. The whole variable domain, filled in from reference TRBV7-6 and TRBJ1-1, reads GAGVSQSPRYKVTKRGQDVALRCDPISGHVSLYWYRQALGQGPEFLTYFNYEAQQDKSGLPNDRFSAERPEGSISTLTIQRTEQRDSAMYRCASSLGLGLMNTEAFFGQGTRLTVV.

This rearrangement joins TRBV18 to TRBJ1-4; 9 positions agree with TRBD1. In germline, CDR1 is KGHSH, CDR2 LQKENI. The CDR3 is 17 amino acids. Germline trimming cut 3 bases from V and 7 bases from J; bases unmatched to any gene: 12. DNA for the CDR3: TGTGCCAGCTCACCCCTAAACCCGACAGGGGGGGGTGAAAAACTGTTTTTT. Translated, it gives CASSPLNPTGGGEKLFF.

This chain connects TRBV5-1 to TRBJ2-3; D possibly corresponds to TRBD2 (6 bases). Between the trimmed V and J ends, which lost 4 bases and 2 bases, there was a span of 17 bases. Germline V CDR1 and CDR2: SGHRS, YFSETQ. The CDR3 has 16 amino acids. CDR3 nucleotide sequence: TGCGCCAGCAGCCCGGGGGTGGGGAGACCCACAGATACGCAGTATTTT. Its protein product is CASSPGVGRPTDTQYF.

The chain uses TRBV29-1 and TRBJ1-5, with 7 nucleotides matching TRBD1. Germline CDR1 and CDR2: SQVTM and ANQGSEA. This CDR3 is built from 14 residues. Unmatched junction bases numbered 8, after V lost 4 bases and J lost 5 bases. The CDR3 nucleotides read TGCAGCGTTGGAGAGACAGGGTTCGATCAGCCCCAGCATTTT. It translates to CSVGETGFDQPQHF.

This clone was recorded once. The chain joins TRBV7-2 to TRBJ2-7; 14 bases fit TRBD2. The J segment lost 7 bases and the V segment lost 5 bases, leaving 4 bases of the junction unmatched. The CDR3 is 14 residues long. Germline V lookup: CDR1 SGHTA, CDR2 FQGNSA. The CDR3 DNA sequence: TGTGCCAGCAGCAGACTAGCGGGGGGGCTTGAGCAGTACTTC. Amino acid sequence: CASSRLAGGLEQYF.

The chain carries TRBV7-2 and TRBJ1-4, with TRBD1 identical over 7 bases. With V trimmed by 2 bases and J by 8 bases, 17 bases remained unmatched. CDR3 length: 18 residues. From germline, CDR1 is SGHTA and CDR2 FQGNSA. The CDR3 loop reads CASSLSPGVQGSGEKLFF. DNA of the CDR3: TGTGCCAGCAGCTTATCACCGGGGGTACAGGGGTCGGGAGAAAAACTGTTTTTT.